Listed below are T cell receptor beta chains from one sample, sequenced in a study of OX40 agonist ivuxolimab in advanced cancers. Using immunoSEQ multiplex PCR, the repertoire was profiled, and TCRdb retains in-frame clones only, with some absent. Counted here are around 50,000 clones, 79% occurring once; the ten biggest clones make up approximately 2.1%. The starting material was CD4+ or CD8+ T cells sorted from blood, obtained in a trial of the OX40 agonist ivuxolimab. These receptors all come from an adult with an advanced solid tumor such as melanoma, head and neck, liver or kidney cancer. Each CDR3 is given with its conserved first and last residue. Fields, in order: J gene, D gene, clone size, V gene, CDR3 DNA, CDR3 protein. D genes are given only for firm matches. Clone size is given for some rows only: seen once, a few or many times, or a class if the clone is expanded.

j_call: TRBJ1-1
d_call: NA
clone_size: NA
v_call: TRBV2
cdr3_nt: TGTGCCAGCAGTGCACGGAACACTGAAGCTTTCTTT
cdr3_aa: CASSARNTEAFF

j_call: TRBJ1-6
d_call: NA
clone_size: few
v_call: TRBV7-9
cdr3_nt: TGTGCCAGCAGCTTACAGGCTGAAAATTCACCCCTCCACTTT
cdr3_aa: CASSLQAENSPLHF

j_call: TRBJ2-7
d_call: NA
clone_size: NA
v_call: TRBV9
cdr3_nt: TGTGCCAGCAGCGTAGGAACGACTTGGGGGGACGTTAGTGACGAGCAGTACTTC
cdr3_aa: CASSVGTTWGDVSDEQYF

j_call: TRBJ1-5
d_call: TRBD1
clone_size: NA
v_call: TRBV9
cdr3_nt: TGTGCCAGCAGCCCCCAGACAGGGAGTCAGCCCCAGCATTTT
cdr3_aa: CASSPQTGSQPQHF

j_call: TRBJ2-1
d_call: TRBD2
clone_size: NA
v_call: TRBV25-1
cdr3_nt: TGTGCCAGCAGTAAACTTAGCGGGGGGGCCGACAATGAGCAGTTCTTC
cdr3_aa: CASSKLSGGADNEQFF

j_call: TRBJ1-4
d_call: TRBD1
clone_size: NA
v_call: TRBV10-3
cdr3_nt: TGTGCCATCAGCACCGGGACAGGGTTAAAGGAAAAACTGTTTTTT
cdr3_aa: CAISTGTGLKEKLFF

j_call: TRBJ1-1
d_call: NA
clone_size: NA
v_call: TRBV27
cdr3_nt: TGTGCCAGCACCTCACAAGGGGCAGGGTTGAACACTGAAGCTTTCTTT
cdr3_aa: CASTSQGAGLNTEAFF

j_call: TRBJ2-7
d_call: TRBD2
clone_size: NA
v_call: TRBV7-8
cdr3_nt: TGTGCCAGCAGCCCCTCCGGGACTAGCGGGAGGTACGAGCAGTACTTC
cdr3_aa: CASSPSGTSGRYEQYF

j_call: TRBJ2-3
d_call: TRBD2
clone_size: NA
v_call: TRBV28
cdr3_nt: TGTGCCAGCAGCCCCCCTCGCGGGGGGCAGGCAGATACGCAGTATTTT
cdr3_aa: CASSPPRGGQADTQYF

j_call: TRBJ1-3
d_call: TRBD1
clone_size: once
v_call: TRBV30
cdr3_nt: TGTGCCTGGAGCCCCGGGACAGCTCGCGGAAACACCATATATTTT
cdr3_aa: CAWSPGTARGNTIYF

j_call: TRBJ2-7
d_call: NA
clone_size: few
v_call: TRBV5-1
cdr3_nt: TGCGCCAGCAGCGGCGGCAGGGACCTCAAGGGAGGCGAGCAGTACTTC
cdr3_aa: CASSGGRDLKGGEQYF

j_call: TRBJ2-7
d_call: NA
clone_size: NA
v_call: TRBV12-2
cdr3_nt: TGTGCAAGTCGCCCGGGGGGGAGGGTAGACCTACCCCCATCCGAGCAGTACTTC
cdr3_aa: CASRPGGRVDLPPSEQYF

j_call: TRBJ2-2
d_call: NA
clone_size: NA
v_call: TRBV7-3
cdr3_nt: TGTGCCAGCAGTTATACAGTAACCGGGGAGCTGTTTTTT
cdr3_aa: CASSYTVTGELFF

j_call: TRBJ1-1
d_call: NA
clone_size: NA
v_call: TRBV11-1
cdr3_nt: TGTGCCAGCAGCCCCCTAGAAGGGAGCACTGAAGCTTTCTTT
cdr3_aa: CASSPLEGSTEAFF

j_call: TRBJ2-7
d_call: NA
clone_size: NA
v_call: TRBV4-3
cdr3_nt: TGCGCCAGCAGCCAAGATTACGGGACGTCGATCTACGAGCAGTACTTC
cdr3_aa: CASSQDYGTSIYEQYF

j_call: TRBJ2-3
d_call: TRBD2
clone_size: NA
v_call: TRBV11-1
cdr3_nt: TGTGCCAGCAACAAGCGGGGAGGGACAGATACGCAGTATTTT
cdr3_aa: CASNKRGGTDTQYF

j_call: TRBJ1-4
d_call: NA
clone_size: NA
v_call: TRBV2
cdr3_nt: TGTGCCAGCATCCGGAGGGATAATGAAAAACTGTTTTTT
cdr3_aa: CASIRRDNEKLFF